These T cell receptor beta chains were read from a single sample in a study of graft-versus-host responses after intestinal transplantation. Their antigens remain unidentified. The protocol was immunoSEQ multiplex PCR, while the TCRdb copy is restricted to in-frame clones and leaves out a portion. The sample holds 95,000 to 130,000 clones, 90% seen once. This specimen was unstimulated CD4+ T cells sorted from spleen or lymph node cells, taken before intestinal transplant. The origin of the receptors is a human donor who received an intestinal transplant. The CDR3 runs from the conserved cysteine through the conserved F or W. A D gene is named only where the DNA matches it firmly. Size is stated for part of the rows, as once, few or many counts, or as a class when the clone is expanded.

J gene	clone size	V gene	D gene	CDR3 DNA	CDR3 protein
TRBJ1-5	NA	TRBV11-2	NA	TGTGCCAGCAGCTTAGATCAGGGTCAGCCCCAGCATTTT	CASSLDQGQPQHF
TRBJ1-6	few	TRBV2	TRBD1	TGTGCCAGCAGCGAGAGGACTTCAGGGGGCACTTGGCATAATTCACCCCTCCACTTT	CASSERTSGGTWHNSPLHF
TRBJ2-5	NA	TRBV29-1	TRBD2	TGCAGCGCCCTAACACGCGGGACTAAAGAGACCCAGTACTTC	CSALTRGTKETQYF
TRBJ1-2	NA	TRBV27	TRBD1	TGTGCCAGCAGTTTAGCACCTACAGGGGGCGTCTATGGCTACACCTTC	CASSLAPTGGVYGYTF
TRBJ2-5	NA	TRBV19	TRBD2	TGTGCCAGACAAAATAAGCGGGGCCAAGAGACCCAGTACTTC	CARQNKRGQETQYF
TRBJ2-1	NA	TRBV15	NA	TGTGCCACCAGCAGTTTGGGGGGAGGCTCCTACAATGAGCAGTTCTTC	CATSSLGGGSYNEQFF
TRBJ1-6	NA	TRBV6-5	NA	TGTGCCAGCAGTTTTCAACCCGGGTTTCCTAATTCACCCCTCCACTTT	CASSFQPGFPNSPLHF
TRBJ1-1	NA	TRBV30	NA	TGTGCCTGGAGTCTGGGGGGGGTAACTGAAGCTTTCTTT	CAWSLGGVTEAFF
TRBJ2-7	NA	TRBV12-5	NA	TGTGCTAGTGGTTTAGAGAGGGCATTGCGAGGCCGATTCTACGAGCAGTACTTC	CASGLERALRGRFYEQYF
TRBJ1-2	NA	TRBV28	TRBD1	TGTGCCAGCAGTTTACAGGGGGCTTATGGCTACACCTTC	CASSLQGAYGYTF
TRBJ1-6	NA	TRBV7-9	NA	TGTGCCAGCAGCCCATTGGGGGAGGGAAGCTCCTATAATTCACCCCTCCACTTT	CASSPLGEGSSYNSPLHF
TRBJ2-7	once	TRBV19	NA	TGTGCCAGTAGTATTGTCGCCAGGGGTATTCCCCCCTACGAGCAGTACTTC	CASSIVARGIPPYEQYF
TRBJ2-7	NA	TRBV11-2	TRBD1	TGTGCCAGCAGCTTGGTTATGGGACAGGGTCACGAGCAGTACTTC	CASSLVMGQGHEQYF
TRBJ2-7	NA	TRBV15	NA	TGTGCCACCAGCAGAGTAGACCAGGGGAGATACGAGCAGTACTTC	CATSRVDQGRYEQYF